Each of the 27 T cell receptor beta chains below was sequenced from the same sample in a study of T-cell memory formation after mild COVID-19. MiXCR, applied by TCRdb to the 5' RACE reads, yields one record per CDR3 protein. The data contain roughly 250,000 distinct CDR3 sequences, about 16% of them seen just once; the ten biggest clones take up approximately 3.5%. Material for sequencing was PBMCs or a T cell subset sorted from them (not recorded which). The receptors derive from a man between 18 and 35 years old who had mild COVID-19 (a few samples of this study predate the infection). Cell type and time point are not known.

The V gene is TRBV5-4, the J gene TRBJ2-5; possibly TRBD1 for D (5 bases). Germline V gives CDR1 SGHNT, CDR2 YYREEE (reference sequence). The CDR3 has 15 amino acids. The V end was cut by 4 bases, the J end by 2 bases, with 15 bases between. The CDR3 sequence is CASSANSGAQETQYF. Written as DNA, the CDR3 is TGTGCCAGCAGCGCGAACAGTGGGGCGCAAGAGACCCAGTACTTC.

This clonotype was picked up a small number of times. The chain carries TRBV6-5 and TRBJ2-4; possible D gene TRBD2, 6 bases. The CDR3 covers 13 residues. Looked up from germline, CDR1 is MNHEY and CDR2 is SVGAGI. Deletions cut 6 bases from V and 7 bases from J, with 13 bases between. The CDR3 spells CASSGSRGNIQYF. In DNA, the CDR3 is TGTGCCAGCAGCGGCTCCCGGGGGAACATTCAGTACTTC.

This clonotype appeared a single time. The V gene is TRBV3-1, the J gene TRBJ1-5; D is ambiguous. Germline CDR1 reads LGHDT; CDR2 reads YNNKEL (reference sequence). Trimming removed 4 bases from V and 0 bases from J, with 7 bases in between. CDR3 length: 14 residues. This chain's CDR3 is CASSRVHSNQPQHF. For the CDR3, the DNA is TGTGCCAGCAGCCGGGTCCATAGCAATCAGCCCCAGCATTTT.

V gene TRBV7-2 combines with J gene TRBJ2-5; no clear D. Germline CDR1 reads SGHTA; CDR2 reads FQGNSA. The CDR3 runs 14 residues. The germline V and J ends were trimmed by 2 bases and 2 bases, with 9 bases remaining between them. The CDR3 DNA is TGTGCCAGCAGCTTACAGGCGGCTCAAGAGACCCAGTACTTC. Translation gives CASSLQAAQETQYF.

The V call is TRBV20-1, the J call TRBJ1-1; TRBD1 is a possible D gene (5 bases). Looked up from germline, CDR1 is DFQATT and CDR2 is SNEGSKA (reference sequence). Trimming took off 0 bases at V and 4 bases at J, with 9 bases between the two ends. The CDR3 is made up of 13 amino acids. CDR3 DNA: TGCAGTGCTAGAGATCAGGGATTCACTGAAGCTTTCTTT. Protein sequence: CSARDQGFTEAFF.

Many counts were recorded for this clonotype. The rearrangement links TRBV5-6 to TRBJ2-2; no clear D. The V and J ends lost 1 base and 6 bases respectively, with 7 bases between them. Germline V CDR1 and CDR2: SGHDT, YYEEEE. CDR3 length equals 13 residues. CDR3 loop: CASSLWSPGELFF. CDR3 nucleotides: TGTGCCAGCAGCTTGTGGAGCCCCGGGGAGCTGTTTTTT.

V gene TRBV20-1 combines with J gene TRBJ2-5; D may correspond to TRBD1 or TRBD2 (5 bases each). Per the germline V gene, CDR1 is DFQATT and CDR2 is SNEGSKA (reference sequence). V was cut by 2 bases and J by 1 base, with 11 bases left in between. The CDR3 loop spans 14 amino acids. The chain's CDR3 is CSARTLGTQETQYF. The CDR3 DNA sequence: TGCAGTGCTAGAACCCTTGGGACCCAAGAGACCCAGTACTTC.

This clonotype turned up a few times. The chain carries TRBV4-1 and TRBJ2-5; TRBD2 matches at 9 bases. Germline assignment: CDR1 MGHRA and CDR2 YSYEKL. The junction had 8 bases not matched to a gene; V was cut back by 1 base and J by 5 bases. The CDR3 has 16 residues. CDR3 nucleotide sequence: TGCGCCAGCAGCCAAGCCATCATAGCGGGGGAGGAGACCCAGTACTTC. As protein: CASSQAIIAGEETQYF.

A few counts support this clonotype. The genes are TRBV27 and TRBJ2-7; D may be TRBD2 (7 bases). The CDR3 has 14 amino acids. Trimming took off 6 bases at V and 9 bases at J, with 21 bases between the two ends. Looked up from germline, CDR1 is MNHEY and CDR2 is SMNVEV (reference sequence). CDR3 protein: CASRGTGGLSGQYF. For the CDR3, the DNA is TGTGCCAGCAGGGGGACGGGGGGCCTCTCGGGGCAGTACTTC.

The rearrangement joins TRBV11-3 to TRBJ2-4; D not certain. CDR3 length: 10 residues. Germline loops: CDR1 SGHNT, CDR2 YENEEA. V lost 9 bases, J lost 6 bases, and 6 bases lay in between. The CDR3 DNA sequence: TGTGCCAGGCGGCGAAACATTCAGTACTTC. Residues: CARRRNIQYF.

This clonotype was recorded a few times. V and J are TRBV7-9 and TRBJ2-3, with TRBD2 matching 10 bases. The CDR3 consists of 14 residues. The germline gives CDR1 SEHNR, CDR2 FQNEAQ (reference sequence). Unmatched junction bases numbered 12, after V lost 4 bases and J lost 14 bases. CDR3 protein: CASSSTILAGNRYF. The CDR3, as DNA: TGTGCCAGCAGCTCCACAATACTAGCGGGGAACCGGTATTTT.

This clonotype was picked up a small number of times. The chain links TRBV29-1 to TRBJ2-3; 7 bases match TRBD1. Unmatched junction bases numbered 10, after V lost 5 bases and J lost 5 bases. Looked up from germline, CDR1 is SQVTM and CDR2 is ANQGSEA. The CDR3 is 14 residues long. The chain's CDR3 is CSVQGAGGIDTQYF. The CDR3 nucleotides read TGCAGCGTTCAAGGGGCAGGGGGAATAGATACGCAGTATTTT.

The CDR3 DNA follows: TGTGCCAGCAGCATACCTGGGGCCCCAGGCGAGACCCAGTACTTC. This encodes CASSIPGAPGETQYF. The chain recombines TRBV7-2 with TRBJ2-5; D possibly corresponds to TRBD1 (5 bases). CDR3 length equals 15 residues. V was cut by 5 bases and J by 5 bases, with 18 bases left in between. CDR1 and CDR2 from the germline V gene are SGHTA and FQGNSA.

This clonotype was seen ten or more times. This chain uses TRBV5-4 with TRBJ2-3; a weak D match, TRBD2 (5 bases). CDR3 size: 14 residues. Germline V CDR1 and CDR2: SGHNT, YYREEE (reference sequence). Trimming stripped 0 bases from V and 6 bases from J, with 11 bases between. DNA for the CDR3: TGTGCCAGCAGCTTGGTTACGGGAAGGGATACGCAGTATTTT. Its protein is CASSLVTGRDTQYF.

This clonotype was counted only a few times. V gene TRBV5-6 combines with J gene TRBJ1-2; the match to TRBD1 covers 9 bases. This CDR3 contains 15 residues. Germline values: CDR1 SGHDT, CDR2 YYEEEE. Losses at the gene ends were 4 bases for V and 3 bases for J; bases not matched to a gene: 7. The CDR3 DNA reads TGTGCCAGCAGCCCGGCAGGGACAGGGTACTATGGCTACACCTTC. It yields the protein CASSPAGTGYYGYTF.

This clonotype showed up many times. This sequence joins TRBV27 and TRBJ2-4; 12 bases are a match to TRBD2. Germline-derived CDR1 and CDR2 are MNHEY and SMNVEV (reference sequence). The CDR3 consists of 18 residues. Trimming removed 5 bases from V and 0 bases from J; junction bases left unmatched: 8. The CDR3 region is CASSKLAGGIIAKNIQYF. CDR3 sequence (DNA): TGTGCCAGCAGTAAACTAGCGGGGGGCATAATAGCCAAAAACATTCAGTACTTC.

This chain links TRBV7-3 with TRBJ2-7, with 9 bases that match TRBD1. CDR1 SGHTA and CDR2 FQGTGA come from the germline V gene. CDR3 length: 15 amino acids. The ends lost 3 bases at V and 3 bases at J; junction bases unmatched: 6. The CDR3 DNA sequence: TGTGCCAGCAGCTTGAATCCGGGACAGGGCTACGAGCAGTACTTC. It yields the protein CASSLNPGQGYEQYF.

The rearrangement uses TRBV3-1 and TRBJ2-5; the D gene is possibly TRBD2 (6 bases). CDR3 size: 16 residues. The germline V gene has CDR1 LGHDT and CDR2 YNNKEL (reference sequence). Trimming shortened V by 2 bases and J by 3 bases, and 16 bases separated the two germline ends. CDR3 sequence: CASSQFSGGAEETQYF. The CDR3 nucleotides are TGTGCCAGCAGCCAATTCTCCGGCGGGGCGGAAGAGACCCAGTACTTC.

This clonotype was seen only once. The chain has TRBV15 and TRBJ2-7; no reliable D call. Germline CDR1 is LNHNV and CDR2 is YYDKDF (reference sequence). The CDR3 has 13 amino acids. Trimming pared 5 bases from V and 7 bases from J, leaving 15 bases between. The CDR3 reads CATSLMGRAEQYV. The CDR3 bases are TGTGCCACCAGCTTAATGGGTAGGGCGGAGCAGTACGTC.

This clonotype appeared once. The chain has TRBV11-3 and TRBJ2-2; D gene ambiguous. The V end was cut by 3 bases, the J end by 6 bases, with 8 bases between. The CDR3 totals 13 residues. Germline loops: CDR1 SGHNT, CDR2 YENEEA. CDR3 nucleotide sequence: TGTGCCAGCAGCTTCTCTGAGTCCGGGGAGCTGTTTTTT. This sequence encodes CASSFSESGELFF.

This clonotype was observed a few times. V usage is TRBV29-1 and J usage is TRBJ2-3, with TRBD2 matching 13 bases. CDR3 length equals 15 residues. With V trimmed by 6 bases and J by 2 bases, 5 bases remained unmatched. In germline, CDR1 is SQVTM, CDR2 ANQGSEA. Here the CDR3 reads CSVDTSGGATDTQYF. The CDR3 DNA is TGCAGCGTCGACACTAGCGGGGGGGCCACAGATACGCAGTATTTT.

Only a few counts were recorded for this clonotype. V and J are TRBV28 and TRBJ2-2; TRBD2 is a possible D gene (6 bases). This CDR3 is built from 13 residues. CDR1 MDHEN and CDR2 SYDVKM come from the germline V gene. The CDR3, as DNA: TGTGGCGCGGGAACTTTGAACACCGGGGAGCTGTTTTTT. Translation gives CGAGTLNTGELFF.

The rearrangement uses TRBV5-1 and TRBJ1-2; TRBD1 is a possible D gene (6 bases). Germline CDR1 reads SGHRS; CDR2 reads YFSETQ. With 1 base removed from V and 1 base from J, the gap between germline ends came to 14 bases. This CDR3 is 16 amino acids long. The chain's CDR3 is CASSLTSGAYNYGYTF. DNA of the CDR3: TGCGCCAGCAGCTTGACCTCGGGGGCCTATAACTATGGCTACACCTTC.

This sequence joins TRBV5-1 and TRBJ2-5; D is unresolved. CDR1 SGHRS and CDR2 YFSETQ come from the germline V gene. The CDR3 length is 13 residues. V was clipped by 0 bases and J by 5 bases, with 8 bases between them. CDR3 amino acids: CASSLDSRETQYF. CDR3 nucleotide sequence: TGCGCCAGCAGCTTGGACAGCAGGGAGACCCAGTACTTC.

In nucleotides, the CDR3 is TGTGCCAGTAACCCTCTCAGGAATTCACCCCTCCACTTT. This gives the protein CASNPLRNSPLHF. The chain joins TRBV19 to TRBJ1-6; no definite D call. V lost 7 bases, J lost 7 bases, and 11 bases lay in between. Germline-derived CDR1 and CDR2 are LNHDA and SQIVND (reference sequence). The CDR3 runs to 13 residues. Using reference TRBV19 and TRBJ1-6 for the parts outside the CDR3, the full variable domain is DGGITQSPKYLFRKEGQNVTLSCEQNLNHDAMYWYRQDPGQGLRLIYYSQIVNDFQKGDIAEGYSVSREKKESFPLTVTSAQKNPTAFYLCASNPLRNSPLHFGNGTRLTVT.

The rearrangement joins TRBV2 to TRBJ2-7, with unresolved D. The germline CDR1 and CDR2 sequences are SNHLY and FYNNEI. Between the trimmed V and J ends, which lost 3 bases and 1 base, there was a span of 13 bases. CDR3 length equals 15 residues. The CDR3, as DNA: TGTGCCAGCAGTGACCCGACGCCAAGGTCCTACGAGCAGTACGTC. It is translated as CASSDPTPRSYEQYV.

This clonotype appeared a few times. The J gene is TRBJ1-1, the V gene TRBV9; no clear D gene. The V end was cut by 2 bases, the J end by 1 base, with 9 bases between. The germline V gene encodes CDR1 SGDLS and CDR2 YYNGEE. The CDR3 is 14 residues long. The CDR3 protein is CASSVHGRNTEAFF. The CDR3 bases are TGTGCCAGCAGCGTCCATGGGAGGAACACTGAAGCTTTCTTT.